This T cell receptor beta chain is from a study of T cell changes during pregnancy in multiple sclerosis. Libraries were prepared by immunoSEQ multiplex PCR; TCRdb keeps only in-frame clonotypes and omits some of them. This table has tens of thousands of clones, approximately 92% appearing once. The V gene end was trimmed by 0 bases and the J gene end by 5 bases; junction bases not matched to a gene: 7. The CDR3 length is 16 residues. Germline V gene sequence: CDR1 ENHRY, CDR2 SYGVKD. This specimen was peripheral blood, taken in the third trimester of pregnancy. The chain joins TRBV10-3 to TRBJ2-1; 7 bases align to TRBD1. The source of this sequence is a female donor in good health, enrolled as a control in a pregnancy study. The CDR3 protein is CAISESMGQKNNEQFF. CDR3 DNA sequence: TGTGCCATCAGTGAGTCGATGGGACAGAAGAACAATGAGCAGTTCTTC.